These 27 T cell receptor beta chains were sequenced from one sample in a study of blood T cell repertoires in COVID-19 (TCRdb year 2020). The library was obtained by the immunoSEQ multiplex PCR assay. TCRdb stores this immuneACCESS table with in-frame sequences only. Part of the clones is absent; in the studies checked, under half of the shortfall reflects unresolved V genes, and no reason is known for the rest. In all, the sample holds about 150,000 clones, and around 84% of those were seen once. In total, the top ten clones hold roughly 13% of the sample. What was sequenced was peripheral blood. These TCRs come from a man between 60 and 70 years old with active or convalescent COVID-19.

V is TRBV11-3 and J is TRBJ1-1; D is unclear. The V end was cut by 0 bases, the J end by 7 bases, with 9 bases between. The CDR3 is 13 residues long. CDR1 is SGHNT and CDR2 is YENEEA in the germline V gene. CDR3 residues: CASSLDSRSEAFF. CDR3 bases: TGTGCCAGCAGCTTAGATTCTAGGAGTGAAGCTTTCTTT. The full variable domain, its missing parts supplied by reference TRBV11-3 and TRBJ1-1, is EAGVVQSPRYKIIEKKQPVAFWCNPISGHNTLYWYLQNLGQGPELLIRYENEEAVDDSQLPKDRFSAERLKGVDSTLKIQPAELGDSAVYLCASSLDSRSEAFFGQGTRLTVV.

This clone was found a few times. V and J are TRBV3-1 (or the pseudogene TRBV3-2) and TRBJ1-1, with 7 bases aligning to TRBD1. V lost 2 bases, J lost 11 bases, and 11 bases stayed unmatched. The CDR3 consists of 14 residues. Germline assignment: CDR1 LGHDT and CDR2 YNNKEL (reference sequence). CDR3 loop: CASSQTGDLGSAFF. CDR3 nucleotides: TGTGCCAGCAGCCAAACAGGGGATCTCGGTTCGGCTTTCTTT.

The chain carries TRBV2 and TRBJ1-1; D uncertain. CDR1 is SNHLY, CDR2 FYNNEI, per germline. The CDR3 is made up of 13 amino acids. V lost 7 bases to trimming and J lost 0 bases, with 9 bases between them. The CDR3, as DNA: TGTGCCAGCACGACTGAGATGAACACTGAAGCTTTCTTT. This sequence encodes CASTTEMNTEAFF. Full variable domain (missing parts from reference TRBV2 and TRBJ1-1): EPEVTQTPSHQVTQMGQEVILRCVPISNHLYFYWYRQILGQKVEFLVSFYNNEISEKSEIFDDQFSVERPDGSNFTLKIRSTKLEDSAMYFCASTTEMNTEAFFGQGTRLTVV.

The rearrangement uses TRBV7-2 and TRBJ1-4, with D maybe TRBD1 (6 bases). The CDR3 spans 15 residues. V shed 0 bases and J shed 5 bases, with 10 bases lying between them. In germline, CDR1 is SGHTA, CDR2 FQGNSA. The CDR3, as DNA: TGTGCCAGCAGCTTAGCGAGGGGGGGGAATGAAAAACTGTTTTTT. This encodes CASSLARGGNEKLFF.

This rearrangement joins TRBV19 to TRBJ2-3; tentatively, D is TRBD2 (5 bases). The V end was cut by 4 bases, the J end by 0 bases, with 11 bases between. The CDR3 extends over 15 amino acids. In germline, CDR1 is LNHDA, CDR2 SQIVND (reference sequence). CDR3 bases: TGTGCCAGTAGTAGCGTACAGCGGAGCACAGATACGCAGTATTTT. It specifies CASSSVQRSTDTQYF.

About this clone itself: In the same sample, other DNA sequences code for this CDR3. The chain employs TRBV29-1 and TRBJ1-3; TRBD1 matches at 7 bases. Trimming removed 4 bases from V and 0 bases from J; junction bases left unmatched: 6. Looked up from germline, CDR1 is SQVTM and CDR2 is ANQGSEA. The CDR3 is 15 residues long. In DNA, the CDR3 is TGCAGCGTTGCACCGGGACAGAGCTCTGGAAACACCATATATTTT. This translates into CSVAPGQSSGNTIYF.

The sample holds one count of this clone. V is TRBV24-1 and J is TRBJ1-2, with D possibly being TRBD1 (6 bases). The CDR3 totals 12 residues. CDR1 is KGHDR, CDR2 SFDVKD, per germline. V was shortened by 6 bases and J by 8 bases, with 12 bases between the two germline ends. As DNA, the CDR3 is TGTGCCACCAGTAGGGGGGGTGAAGGCTACACCTTC. This sequence encodes CATSRGGEGYTF.

This clone is a singleton in its sample. The rearrangement links TRBV14 to TRBJ2-3; D ambiguous. Germline V gene data show CDR1 as SGHDN and CDR2 as FVKESK. The germline V and J ends were trimmed by 1 base and 0 bases, with 8 bases remaining between them. This CDR3 contains 15 residues. CDR3 sequence: CASSQAQSSTDTQYF. The CDR3 DNA follows: TGTGCCAGCAGCCAAGCGCAGTCTAGCACAGATACGCAGTATTTT.

The CDR3 is CASSLQGVTEAFF. The CDR3 nucleotides read TGTGCCAGCAGCTTGCAGGGGGTAACTGAAGCTTTCTTT. The chain is built from TRBV7-2 and TRBJ1-1, with 7 bases matching TRBD1. The CDR3 contains 13 residues. Germline V gene sequence: CDR1 SGHTA, CDR2 FQGNSA. The J segment lost 5 bases and the V segment lost 3 bases, leaving 3 bases of the junction unmatched.

The chain joins TRBV11-2 to TRBJ2-7; a possible D gene is TRBD2 (6 bases). The germline CDR1 and CDR2 sequences are SGHAT and FQNNGV. V lost 3 bases, J lost 1 base, and 10 bases lay in between. This CDR3 region has 14 residues. CDR3 region: CASSFLAQSYEQYF. CDR3 nucleotide sequence: TGTGCCAGCAGCTTTCTAGCGCAATCCTACGAGCAGTACTTC.

The chain links TRBV30 to TRBJ1-6; 7 bases line up with TRBD1. The CDR3 has 15 amino acids. From germline, CDR1 is GTSNPN and CDR2 SVGIG (reference sequence). J was trimmed by 7 bases and V by 1 base; bases with no gene match: 7. This CDR3 reads CAWSEGAWGNSPLHF. The CDR3 DNA is TGTGCCTGGAGTGAGGGGGCATGGGGGAATTCACCCCTCCACTTT. Filled out from reference TRBV30 and TRBJ1-6, the complete variable domain reads SQTIHQWPATLVQPVGSPLSLECTVEGTSNPNLYWYRQAAGRGLQLLFYSVGIGQISSEVPQNLSASRPQDRQFILSSKKLLLSDSGFYLCAWSEGAWGNSPLHFGNGTRLTVT.

The chain employs TRBV9 and TRBJ2-5; D might be TRBD1 (7 bases). CDR3 size: 16 residues. Deletions cut 0 bases from V and 2 bases from J, with 14 bases between. The germline V gene has CDR1 SGDLS and CDR2 YYNGEE. The CDR3 reads CASSVGPGGGQETQYF. CDR3 sequence (DNA): TGTGCCAGCAGCGTAGGGCCAGGGGGAGGTCAAGAGACCCAGTACTTC. The full variable domain, in which reference TRBV9 and TRBJ2-5 provide the parts outside the CDR3, is DSGVTQTPKHLITATGQRVTLRCSPRSGDLSVYWYQQSLDQGLQFLIQYYNGEERAKGNILERFSAQQFPDLHSELNLSSLELGDSALYFCASSVGPGGGQETQYFGPGTRLLVL.

The V gene is TRBV5-1, the J gene TRBJ2-4; TRBD2 matches at 7 bases. The V gene's germline CDR1 is SGHRS and CDR2 YFSETQ. The junction had 7 bases not matched to a gene; V was cut back by 4 bases and J by 3 bases. The CDR3 consists of 15 residues. The DNA of the CDR3 is TGCGCCAGCAGCCCCCAAGTAGCGGGCAAAAACATTCAGTACTTC. Its protein product is CASSPQVAGKNIQYF.

The chain recombines TRBV28 with TRBJ2-1; 11 positions agree with TRBD2. Germline loops: CDR1 MDHEN, CDR2 SYDVKM. V shed 7 bases and J 13 bases; nucleotides not matched to a gene: 12. The CDR3 is made up of 14 amino acids. DNA for the CDR3: TGTGCCAGCACCCCCCCCCGACTAGCGGGGCGTCAGTTCTTC. This translates into CASTPPRLAGRQFF. Full variable domain (outside the CDR3, taken from reference TRBV28 and TRBJ2-1): DVKVTQSSRYLVKRTGEKVFLECVQDMDHENMFWYRQDPGLGLRLIYFSYDVKMKEKGDIPEGYSVSREKKERFSLILESASTNQTSMYLCASTPPRLAGRQFFGPGTRLTVL.

The chain employs TRBV4-2 and TRBJ2-1; 8 nucleotides align to TRBD1. Per germline, CDR1 LGHNA and CDR2 YNFKEQ. J was trimmed by 5 bases and V by 1 base; bases with no gene match: 10. The CDR3 is 17 amino acids. The CDR3 reads CASSQALAGGIHNEQFF. DNA of the CDR3: TGTGCCAGCAGCCAAGCCCTAGCAGGGGGCATTCACAATGAGCAGTTCTTC.

CDR3 DNA sequence: TGTGCCAGCAGCCCAGGGCAGACCTACGAGCAGTACTTC. This gives the protein CASSPGQTYEQYF. This chain links TRBV3-1 (or the pseudogene TRBV3-2) with TRBJ2-7, with D perhaps matching TRBD1 (5 bases). V was shortened by 4 bases and J by 2 bases, with 9 bases between the two germline ends. The CDR3 runs 13 residues. The germline gives CDR1 LGHDT, CDR2 YNNKEL (reference sequence).

The rearrangement links TRBV15 to TRBJ1-2; perhaps TRBD1 as D (5 bases). Trimming stripped 2 bases from V and 6 bases from J, with 13 bases between. Germline CDR1 reads LNHNV; CDR2 reads YYDKDF (reference sequence). The CDR3 consists of 14 residues. This chain's CDR3 is CATSRNLGRDGYTF. CDR3 DNA: TGTGCCACCAGCAGAAACTTGGGCAGGGATGGCTACACCTTC.

This chain uses TRBV9 with TRBJ1-1; D is unclear. The CDR3 spans 13 residues. CDR1 is SGDLS and CDR2 is YYNGEE in the germline V gene. V was trimmed by 2 bases and J by 1 base, leaving 6 bases between them. The DNA of the CDR3 is TGTGCCAGCAGCGTTCTAGAGAACACTGAAGCTTTCTTT. Its translation is CASSVLENTEAFF.

The CDR3 here is CASSLLATEQFF. CDR3 nucleotides: TGTGCCAGTAGCCTACTAGCGACTGAGCAGTTCTTC. J is TRBJ2-1 and V is TRBV19, with TRBD2 matching 7 bases. This CDR3 contains 12 residues. Germline CDR1 and CDR2: LNHDA and SQIVND (reference sequence). Trimming removed 6 bases from V and 9 bases from J; junction bases left unmatched: 5.

A few counts support this clone. This chain joins TRBV6-4 and TRBJ1-1, with D hard to call. Germline V gene sequence: CDR1 MRHNA, CDR2 SNTAGT. The CDR3 is made up of 13 amino acids. Deletions cut 5 bases from V and 6 bases from J, with 13 bases between. CDR3 sequence: CASSKDGVAEAFF. CDR3 DNA sequence: TGTGCCAGCAGTAAGGACGGGGTCGCTGAAGCTTTCTTT.

The chain joins TRBV19 to TRBJ2-1, with 11 bases that match TRBD2. Losses at the gene ends were 4 bases for V and 0 bases for J; bases not matched to a gene: 8. Germline loops: CDR1 LNHDA, CDR2 SQIVND (reference sequence). The CDR3 contains 18 residues. The CDR3 nucleotides are TGTGCCAGTAGTAGGGGACTAGCGGCCCAAAGCTCCTACAATGAGCAGTTCTTC. Translating gives CASSRGLAAQSSYNEQFF.

As concerns this clone: A read error may explain this, as a much larger clone is one base away. V gene TRBV7-3 combines with J gene TRBJ2-5; 9 bases agree with TRBD1. The germline V gene has CDR1 SGHTA and CDR2 FQGTGA. The CDR3 consists of 13 residues. V was pared by 5 bases and J by 4 bases, with 2 bases of the junction left unmatched. CDR3 amino acids: CASSVTGGETQYF. CDR3 nucleotides: TGTGCCAGCAGCGTGACAGGGGGAGAGACCCAGTACTTC.

This clone was seen a handful of times. Here the CDR3 reads CASSSPGTGSNQPQHF. The CDR3 nucleotides are TGTGCCAGCAGCTCGCCCGGTACAGGGAGCAATCAGCCCCAGCATTTT. The V gene is TRBV7-9, the J gene TRBJ1-5; D is possibly TRBD1 (6 bases). Trimming shortened V by 4 bases and J by 1 base, and 14 bases separated the two germline ends. The CDR3 is made up of 16 amino acids. Germline V CDR1 and CDR2: SEHNR, FQNEAQ (reference sequence).

This clone was found once. The rearrangement joins TRBV2 to TRBJ2-2; 8 bases align to TRBD2. Per germline, CDR1 SNHLY and CDR2 FYNNEI. CDR3 length: 14 residues. J lost 7 bases, V lost 10 bases, and 11 bases had no gene match. The CDR3 DNA follows: TGTGCCAAGAGAAGCGGGAGACTGAACGGGGAGCTGTTTTTT. Its translation: CAKRSGRLNGELFF.

The chain links TRBV19 to TRBJ1-1; 7 bases align to TRBD1. After removal of 1 base from V and 8 bases from J, the junction contained 7 bases not matched to a gene. The CDR3 is 14 residues long. Looked up from germline, CDR1 is LNHDA and CDR2 is SQIVND (reference sequence). The CDR3 nucleotides read TGTGCCAGTAGTATAGGTCGGACAGGCGCGGAAGCTTTCTTT. It yields the protein CASSIGRTGAEAFF.

This chain links TRBV2 with TRBJ1-1; D may be TRBD1 (6 bases). The CDR3 runs 14 residues. Trimming pared 6 bases from V and 1 base from J, leaving 12 bases between. Germline-derived CDR1 and CDR2 are SNHLY and FYNNEI. CDR3 region: CASRLTGPNTEAFF. Written as DNA, the CDR3 is TGTGCCAGCAGATTGACAGGCCCGAACACTGAAGCTTTCTTT.

V and J are TRBV10-3 and TRBJ2-7, with unresolved D. This CDR3 has 14 amino acids. V was cut by 0 bases and J by 3 bases, with 9 bases left in between. Germline CDR1 ENHRY, CDR2 SYGVKD. The CDR3 DNA is TGTGCCATCAGTGAGTCTGGCACCTTCTACGAGCAGTACTTC. This gives the protein CAISESGTFYEQYF.